The 24 T cell receptor beta chains reported below all come from one sample, sequenced in a study of post-analysis software for immune sequencing data. Notes on the study in general: Relative to controls, patients had a handful of TRBV segments at higher frequency, with TRBV5-6, TRBV5-1 and TRBV20-1 among these.

No antigens are known for them. Sequencing libraries made from TCR beta cDNA carried unique molecular identifiers. Via MiXCR, TCRdb re-called the PCR reads, giving one row per CDR3 protein. The table shows roughly 730,000 distinct CDR3 sequences, with roughly 30% occurring only once. Material: blood. The receptors derive from a girl aged 10-17 years with multiple sclerosis.

This clonotype was seen once. The rearrangement joins TRBV20-1 to TRBJ2-1; 8 positions agree with TRBD1. CDR1 is DFQATT and CDR2 is SNEGSKA in the germline V gene (reference sequence). The ends lost 5 bases at V and 6 bases at J; junction bases unmatched: 12. The CDR3 is made up of 15 amino acids. CDR3 DNA: TGCAGTGCTGACCCCCGACAGGGGACGATCAATGAGCAGTTCTTC. Translating it yields CSADPRQGTINEQFF.

This clonotype was recorded only once. The J gene is TRBJ2-1, the V gene TRBV7-9, with D maybe TRBD2 (7 bases). Germline CDR1 and CDR2: SEHNR and FQNEAQ (reference sequence). V was cut by 2 bases and J by 10 bases, with 12 bases left in between. The CDR3 totals 13 residues. The CDR3 is CASSLLQGGEQFF. The DNA for the CDR3 is TGTGCCAGCAGCTTATTACAGGGAGGGGAGCAGTTCTTC.

The chain links TRBV27 to TRBJ2-1; TRBD2 aligns across 13 bases. The germline V gene has CDR1 MNHEY and CDR2 SMNVEV (reference sequence). This CDR3 comprises 17 residues. With 1 base clipped from V and 4 bases from J, the junction kept 4 bases outside the gene matches. The CDR3 sequence: CASSLLTSGRDYNEQFF. For the CDR3, the DNA is TGTGCCAGCAGTTTATTAACTAGCGGGAGGGATTACAATGAGCAGTTCTTC.

This clonotype turned up a few times. The V and J genes are TRBV10-3 and TRBJ2-1; 10 bases match TRBD2. The junction had 7 bases not matched to a gene; V was cut back by 7 bases and J by 4 bases. This CDR3 has 15 residues. Germline V lookup: CDR1 ENHRY, CDR2 SYGVKD. Here the CDR3 reads CAIMGQRGGYNEQFF. In nucleotides, the CDR3 is TGTGCCATCATGGGCCAGCGGGGGGGTTACAATGAGCAGTTCTTC.

This clonotype was counted a few times. The chain recombines TRBV6-2 or TRBV6-3 with TRBJ2-1; D tentatively fits TRBD1 or TRBD2 (5 bases each). V shed 9 bases and J shed 0 bases, with 12 bases lying between them. The germline V gene encodes CDR1 MNHEY and CDR2 SVGEGT. The CDR3 covers 14 residues. In nucleotides, the CDR3 is TGTGCCAGTGGGGACGGCAACTCCTACAATGAGCAGTTCTTC. It codes for CASGDGNSYNEQFF.

The chain links TRBV20-1 to TRBJ2-1; D is unclear. The CDR3 contains 16 residues. Trimming stripped 0 bases from V and 4 bases from J, with 16 bases between. The germline V gene has CDR1 DFQATT and CDR2 SNEGSKA (reference sequence). The CDR3 DNA reads TGCAGTGCTAGAGATCGGGCTCCACAAGCATACAATGAGCAGTTCTTC. Its translation is CSARDRAPQAYNEQFF.

The V call is TRBV12-3 or TRBV12-4, the J call TRBJ2-3; 7 positions agree with TRBD2. With V trimmed by 4 bases and J by 6 bases, 7 bases remained unmatched. The length of the CDR3 is 14 residues. CDR3 in DNA: TGTGCCAGCAGTTGCAGCGGGACCGCCGATACGCAGTATTTT. This sequence encodes CASSCSGTADTQYF.

Regarding this clonotype: Compared with germline, one end of the junction differs, possibly owing to a read error. The J gene is TRBJ2-5, the V gene TRBV13, with TRBD1 matching 7 bases. CDR3 length: 13 residues. Germline CDR1 is PRHDT and CDR2 is FYEKMQ (reference sequence). Here the CDR3 reads CACSQDRVETQYF. CDR3 nucleotide sequence: TGTGCCTGCAGCCAAGACAGGGTCGAGACCCAGTACTTC.

In this sample, this clonotype turned up a few times. The rearrangement uses TRBV29-1 and TRBJ2-3; a possible D gene is TRBD1 (5 bases). This CDR3 spans 15 amino acids. Trimming took 4 bases from V and 0 from J, leaving 14 bases between them. Germline CDR1 SQVTM, CDR2 ANQGSEA. The CDR3 nucleotides read TGCAGCGTTGCAACCACGACAGTTAGCACAGATACGCAGTATTTT. Translated: CSVATTTVSTDTQYF.

This clonotype showed up just a few times. The J gene is TRBJ2-3, the V gene TRBV27, with 8 bases fitting TRBD1. The junction had 7 bases not matched to a gene; V was cut back by 5 bases and J by 0 bases. This CDR3 has 16 amino acids. Germline V CDR1 and CDR2: MNHEY, SMNVEV (reference sequence). CDR3: CASSLGQGTSTDTQYF. The CDR3 DNA reads as TGTGCCAGCAGTCTCGGACAGGGAACTAGCACAGATACGCAGTATTTT.

This clonotype was seen just once. The rearrangement uses TRBV20-1 and TRBJ2-6; D may be TRBD1 (7 bases). V lost 6 bases, J lost 0 bases, and 18 bases lay in between. The germline CDR1 and CDR2 sequences are DFQATT and SNEGSKA (reference sequence). The CDR3 extends over 17 amino acids. The CDR3 DNA is TGCAGTGCGCGGGGTGACAGGGTCCTCTCTGGGGCCAACGTCCTGACTTTC. Amino acid sequence: CSARGDRVLSGANVLTF.

The chain couples TRBV6-1 to TRBJ1-6, with D perhaps matching TRBD1 (5 bases). CDR1 is MNHNS, CDR2 SASEGT, per germline. Trimming removed 6 bases at V and 10 bases at J, with 16 bases between. This CDR3 is 14 amino acids long. DNA for the CDR3: TGTGCCAGCAGGGGGCCCGGGGAATTGTCACCCCTCCACTTT. This encodes CASRGPGELSPLHF.

This clonotype showed up just once. The gene calls are TRBV20-1 and TRBJ2-7; 8 nucleotides line up with TRBD2. The length of the CDR3 is 15 residues. V shed 0 bases and J 5 bases; nucleotides not matched to a gene: 9. Germline loops: CDR1 DFQATT, CDR2 SNEGSKA (reference sequence). Here the CDR3 DNA reads TGCAGTGCTAGAGATTCAGGCGGGAGGTCTGACGAGCAGTACTTC. It encodes CSARDSGGRSDEQYF.

This clonotype was counted at least ten times. The chain recombines TRBV7-9 with TRBJ1-2, with TRBD1 as a possible D gene (6 bases). Germline CDR1 and CDR2: SEHNR and FQNEAQ (reference sequence). The CDR3 consists of 16 residues. With 5 bases removed from V and 1 base from J, the gap between germline ends came to 17 bases. Here the CDR3 DNA reads TGTGCCAGCAGCACTAGTTCGTGGACAGTTAACTATGGCTACACCTTC. Its translation: CASSTSSWTVNYGYTF.

The chain employs TRBV3-1 and TRBJ2-7; 7 bases are a match to TRBD1. Germline-derived CDR1 and CDR2 are LGHDT and YNNKEL (reference sequence). V lost 2 bases, J lost 4 bases, and 8 bases stayed unmatched. The CDR3 extends over 15 amino acids. CDR3 amino acids: CASSQRTGFRYEQYF. The CDR3 coding sequence is TGTGCCAGCAGCCAAAGGACAGGTTTTCGTTACGAGCAGTACTTC.

In DNA, the CDR3 is TGTGCCAGCAGTTTTGGGGACCCTAGCAATCAGCCCCAGCATTTT. Its translation: CASSFGDPSNQPQHF. The J gene is TRBJ1-5, the V gene TRBV12-3 or TRBV12-4; a weak D match, TRBD1 (5 bases). The V end was cut by 3 bases, the J end by 0 bases, with 9 bases between. This CDR3 is 15 amino acids long.

The V gene is TRBV5-1, the J gene TRBJ2-3; 16 bases fit TRBD2. The CDR3 extends over 20 amino acids. CDR1 SGHRS and CDR2 YFSETQ come from the germline V gene. V lost 1 base to trimming and J lost 4 bases; unmatched junction nucleotides: 12. In nucleotides, the CDR3 is TGCGCCAGCAGCTTGCCACCGGGACTAGCGGGAGGGCCCCGGGCAGATACGCAGTATTTT. Amino acid sequence: CASSLPPGLAGGPRADTQYF.

This clonotype has only a few counts. The gene calls are TRBV7-2 and TRBJ2-5; D not certain. The CDR3 spans 14 residues. Germline values: CDR1 SGHTA, CDR2 FQGNSA. Trimming left V 3 bases short and J 1 base short, with 9 bases between. The CDR3 loop reads CASSFIGSQETQYF. CDR3 DNA sequence: TGTGCCAGCAGCTTTATTGGCAGCCAAGAGACCCAGTACTTC.

There are a few counts of this clonotype. The chain recombines TRBV7-9 with TRBJ1-4; perhaps TRBD1 as D (6 bases). This CDR3 is built from 14 residues. The germline V gene has CDR1 SEHNR and CDR2 FQNEAQ (reference sequence). Trimming left V 5 bases short and J 5 bases short, with 12 bases between. The CDR3 is CASSEDRSNEKLFF. CDR3 DNA: TGTGCCAGCAGCGAGGACAGAAGCAATGAAAAACTGTTTTTT.

Details on this clonotype: A read error may explain this, as a much larger clone is one base away. The CDR3 reads CASSHPRRVAETQYF. The CDR3 nucleotides read TGTGCCAGCAGCCACCCGAGGAGGGTGGCGGAGACCCAGTACTTC. The chain carries TRBV3-1 and TRBJ2-5, with a weak D call TRBD2 (6 bases). Germline loops: CDR1 LGHDT, CDR2 YNNKEL (reference sequence). The V gene lost 3 bases and the J gene lost 5 bases, with 16 bases spanning the gap. There are 15 residues in the CDR3.

A remark on this clonotype: One base away lies a much larger clone, so this may be a sequencing read error. The gene calls are TRBV29-1 and TRBJ2-3; D uncertain. Per germline, CDR1 SQVTM and CDR2 ANQGSEA. This CDR3 comprises 13 residues. CDR3: CSVQSASTDTLYF. CDR3 nucleotide sequence: TGCAGCGTTCAAAGCGCCTCCACAGATACGCTGTATTTT.

This clonotype was detected a few times. The chain is built from TRBV10-3 and TRBJ2-7, with D perhaps TRBD2 (6 bases). The CDR3 has 14 residues. CDR1 is ENHRY, CDR2 SYGVKD, per germline. The ends were cut back, 8 bases at V and 2 bases at J, with 16 bases in the middle. CDR3: CAIHDGSGAYEQYF. CDR3 sequence (DNA): TGTGCCATCCACGACGGGAGCGGAGCCTACGAGCAGTACTTC.

The V gene is TRBV27, the J gene TRBJ2-3; 9 bases align to TRBD1. Germline CDR1 and CDR2: MNHEY and SMNVEV (reference sequence). The CDR3 spans 15 residues. J gave up 8 bases and V 3 bases, and 9 bases lay outside the gene matches. CDR3 sequence reads: CASSFPAGQGATQYF. CDR3 DNA sequence: TGTGCCAGCAGTTTCCCAGCGGGACAGGGAGCTACGCAGTATTTT.

The chain couples TRBV4-3 to TRBJ2-7; TRBD1 aligns across 8 bases. This CDR3 is 15 amino acids long. Germline CDR1 LGHNA, CDR2 YSLEER. Losses at the gene ends were 4 bases for V and 3 bases for J; bases not matched to a gene: 8. This chain's CDR3 is CASSPHRGSHYEQYF. The CDR3 nucleotides are TGCGCCAGCAGCCCGCACAGGGGGTCCCACTACGAGCAGTACTTC.